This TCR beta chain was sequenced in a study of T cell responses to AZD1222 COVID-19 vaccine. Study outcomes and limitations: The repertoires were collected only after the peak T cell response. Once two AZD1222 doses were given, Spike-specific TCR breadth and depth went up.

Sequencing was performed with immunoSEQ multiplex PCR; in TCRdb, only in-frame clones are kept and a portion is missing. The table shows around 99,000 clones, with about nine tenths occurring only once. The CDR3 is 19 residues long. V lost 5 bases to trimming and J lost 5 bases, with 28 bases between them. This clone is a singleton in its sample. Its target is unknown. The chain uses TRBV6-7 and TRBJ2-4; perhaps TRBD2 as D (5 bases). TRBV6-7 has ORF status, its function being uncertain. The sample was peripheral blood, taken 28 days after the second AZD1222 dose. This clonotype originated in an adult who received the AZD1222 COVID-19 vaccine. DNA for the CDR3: TGTGCCAGCAGTCACCGAGGGCTCTGCGACAAGGGTGTCCAAAACATTCAGTACTTC. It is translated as CASSHRGLCDKGVQNIQYF.